This TCR beta chain was captured in a study of somatic mutations in cytotoxic T cells in rheumatoid arthritis. Across the study: The flow sorting of some V beta antibody-stained T-cell populations reached nearly 100% purity, and the sorted populations included V beta1+ cells sequenced for TCRB. Study findings and constraints: The antigen targets of the expanded CD8+ clones were unknown. The study found no significant difference in CD8+ T-cell clonality between rheumatoid arthritis patients and age-matched healthy controls. The CD8+ clonality of rheumatoid arthritis patients increased with age, whereas that of healthy controls did not.

Note on this clone: Its antigen is as yet unknown.

V lost 8 bases, J lost 5 bases, and 9 bases stayed unmatched. The CDR3 contains 14 residues. Germline V gene lookup returns CDR1 MNHEY and CDR2 SMNVEV (reference sequence). Some clones are missing from TCRdb's copy, which holds only in-frame ones; the method was immunoSEQ multiplex PCR. The table has approximately 20,000 clones, 86% seen once. Sequences were obtained from CD8+ T cells sorted from blood. The origin of this receptor is a man aged 40-55 years in good health. V gene TRBV27 combines with J gene TRBJ2-5; TRBD2 matches 9 bases. The CDR3 here is CASRRGRERETQYF. The CDR3 nucleotides read TGTGCCAGCCGTCGCGGGAGGGAACGGGAGACCCAGTACTTC.